The sequence of this T cell receptor (beta chain) was determined in a study of blood T cell repertoires in COVID-19. About the research overall: Researchers got acute and convalescent COVID-19 samples from the United States, Italy and Spain. Nucleic acid was either cDNA or gDNA, and it came from T cells, B-cell-depleted T cells, or PBMCs.

In the authors' workflow: Estimation of nucleated cell counts relied on the amplification of reference gene primers. Here immunoSEQ multiplex PCR was the method, and the copy in TCRdb shows in-frame clones only, minus some. The V and J calls and clone size are taken from that table; D and trimming were inferred from the DNA. The sample has some 48,000 clones, more than 80% seen once. The CDR3 spans 17 residues. Trimming cost V 3 bases and J 2 bases, with 13 bases left between them. Germline V CDR1 and CDR2: KGHDR, SFDVKD. This sequence was found in a human donor in a cohort sampled during active COVID-19. The chain is built from TRBV24-1 and TRBJ2-6; tentative D call: TRBD2 (6 bases). What was sequenced was peripheral blood. The chain's CDR3 is CATSDGGYTPGANVLTF. The CDR3 DNA is TGTGCCACCAGTGATGGAGGGTATACCCCTGGGGCCAACGTCCTGACTTTC.